The clone carrying this T cell receptor beta chain occurred many times. Its antigen is not known. Time point reported: blood at routine non-recurrence follow-up after resection. Whole RNA, which was extracted from tumor, nontumor lung tissue or frozen PBMC, was sequenced without any cell sorting. The V segment lost 6 bases and the J segment 7 bases; nucleotides outside the gene matches: 6. The CDR3 runs 14 residues. Germline V gene sequence: CDR1 SQVTM, CDR2 ANQGSEA. This specimen belongs to a study of spatial heterogeneity in lung cancer. Broader study findings: Compared with follow-up, resection was when ubiquitous expanded tumor TCRs appeared in blood more.

TCRdb itself ran the 5' RACE reads through MiXCR, one entry per CDR3 protein. The table includes approximately 110,000 distinct CDR3 sequences, less than 14% detected once. This specimen was PBMCs, taken at follow-up. The TCR was taken from a female donor with early-stage non-small cell lung cancer. The chain carries TRBV29-1 and TRBJ2-1; TRBD2 agrees at 13 bases. CDR3 residues: CSVWTSGRRNEQFF. In DNA, the CDR3 is TGCAGCGTCTGGACTAGCGGGAGAAGAAATGAGCAGTTCTTC.